Listed here is a single T cell receptor (beta chain). Antigen specificity is unknown. This record belongs to a study of T cell responses to AZD1222 COVID-19 vaccine. The CDR3 runs 18 residues. The junction had 14 bases not matched to a gene; V was cut back by 3 bases and J by 4 bases. Germline V gives CDR1 SGHAT, CDR2 FQNNGV. The method was immunoSEQ multiplex PCR; TCRdb's version includes in-frame clones alone and lacks a portion of them. The table has 74,000 or so clones, 84% seen once. The study, taken as a whole, reports: Repertoire sampling was restricted to post-peak T cell response timepoints.

V is TRBV11-2 and J is TRBJ2-7, with 11 bases matching TRBD1. This material consisted of peripheral blood, taken on day 0 of AZD1222 vaccination. The sequence came from an adult in good health. The CDR3 DNA reads as TGTGCCAGCAGCTTTTCGGGTGGACCCGGGACAGGGGGGTACGAGCAGTACTTC. It codes for CASSFSGGPGTGGYEQYF.